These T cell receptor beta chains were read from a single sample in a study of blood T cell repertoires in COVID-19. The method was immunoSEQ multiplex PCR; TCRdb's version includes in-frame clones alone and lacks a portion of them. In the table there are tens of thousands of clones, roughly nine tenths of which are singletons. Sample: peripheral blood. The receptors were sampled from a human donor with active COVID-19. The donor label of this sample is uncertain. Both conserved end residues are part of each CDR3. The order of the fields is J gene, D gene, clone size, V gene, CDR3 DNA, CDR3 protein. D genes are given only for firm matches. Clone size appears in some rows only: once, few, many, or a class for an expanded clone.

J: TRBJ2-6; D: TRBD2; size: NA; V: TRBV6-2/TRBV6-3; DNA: TGTGCCAGCATCCCTAGCGGGGGGGTTGGCACTGGGGCCAACGTCCTGACTTTC; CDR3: CASIPSGGVGTGANVLTF
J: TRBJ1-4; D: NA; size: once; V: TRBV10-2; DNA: TGCGCCAGCAGTGAACAGAGGGGAGCGGGTGAAAAACTGTTTTTT; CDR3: CASSEQRGAGEKLFF
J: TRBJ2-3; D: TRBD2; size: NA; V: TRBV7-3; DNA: TGTGCCAGCAGTGCAGCGGGGGGCCTGGATACGCAGTATTTT; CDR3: CASSAAGGLDTQYF
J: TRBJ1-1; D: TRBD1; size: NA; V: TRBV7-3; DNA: TGTGCCAGCAGCCCCCACAGGGGCACTGAAGCTTTCTTT; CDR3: CASSPHRGTEAFF
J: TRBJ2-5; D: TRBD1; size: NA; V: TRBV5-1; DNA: TGCGCCAGCAGCTTGGGGGGACAGGGTAAAGAGACCCAGTACTTC; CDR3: CASSLGGQGKETQYF
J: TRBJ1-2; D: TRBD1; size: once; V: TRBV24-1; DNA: TGTGCCACCAGTGTTGTCAGGGGGGATTCTCGGTATGGCTACACCTTC; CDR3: CATSVVRGDSRYGYTF
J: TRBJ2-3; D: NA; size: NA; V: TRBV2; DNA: TGTGCCACCCTTCAGGGGTTCTCAGATACGCAGTATTTT; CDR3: CATLQGFSDTQYF
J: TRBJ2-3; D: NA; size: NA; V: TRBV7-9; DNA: TGTGCCAGCAGCTTAGCGAACGGGGGCACAGATACGCAGTATTTT; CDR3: CASSLANGGTDTQYF
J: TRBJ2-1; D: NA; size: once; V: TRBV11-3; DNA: TGTGCCAGCAGCTTAGAGGCAGGATCCCTCGGAGGCAATGAGCAGTTCTTC; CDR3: CASSLEAGSLGGNEQFF
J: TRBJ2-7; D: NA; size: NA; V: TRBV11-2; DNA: TGTGCCAGCAGCTTAGTTTACAGGGCCCACGAGCAGTACTTC; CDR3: CASSLVYRAHEQYF
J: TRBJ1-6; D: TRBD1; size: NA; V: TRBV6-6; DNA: TGTGCCAGCAGTACCGGGACAGGAGCCAATTCACCCCTCCACTTT; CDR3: CASSTGTGANSPLHF
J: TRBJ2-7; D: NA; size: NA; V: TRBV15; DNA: TGTGCCACCAGCAGAGATATTATGCGGACTCAGACCTACGAGCAGTACTTC; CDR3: CATSRDIMRTQTYEQYF
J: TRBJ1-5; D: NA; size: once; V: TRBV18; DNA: TGTGCCAGCTCACCGGCGGCAGAAGGTCAGCCCCAGCATTTT; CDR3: CASSPAAEGQPQHF
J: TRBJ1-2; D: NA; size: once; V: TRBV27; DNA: TGTGCCAGCGCCCCGATGGGGGGGGCGTATGGCTACACCTTC; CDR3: CASAPMGGAYGYTF
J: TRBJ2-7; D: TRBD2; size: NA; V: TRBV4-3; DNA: TGCGCCAGCAGCGAGGGGCGGGGGACCAGCTACGAGCAGTACTTC; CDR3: CASSEGRGTSYEQYF
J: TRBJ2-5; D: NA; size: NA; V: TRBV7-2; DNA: TGTGCCAGCAGCTCGTTTCGGCAAGAGACCCAGTACTTC; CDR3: CASSSFRQETQYF
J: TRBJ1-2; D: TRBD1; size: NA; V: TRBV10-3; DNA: TGTGCCATCAGTGGGACAGGCAAGAACTATGGCTACACCTTC; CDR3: CAISGTGKNYGYTF
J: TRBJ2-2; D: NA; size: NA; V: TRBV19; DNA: TGTGCCAGTAGTATACGAGCTAGGTTAGTCGCCGGGGAGCTGTTTTTT; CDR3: CASSIRARLVAGELFF
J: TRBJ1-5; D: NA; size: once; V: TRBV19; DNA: TGTGCCAGTAGCTATACTCACAGAAATAGCAATCAGCCCCAGCATTTT; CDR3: CASSYTHRNSNQPQHF
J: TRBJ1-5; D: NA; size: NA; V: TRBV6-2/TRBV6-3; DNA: TGTGCCAGCAGTTACCGGGGGATGGGTAATCAGCCCCAGCATTTT; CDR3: CASSYRGMGNQPQHF
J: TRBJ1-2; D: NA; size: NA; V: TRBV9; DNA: TGTGCCAGCAGCCGGGGGGGACAAGGGGCCTATGGCTACACCTTC; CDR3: CASSRGGQGAYGYTF
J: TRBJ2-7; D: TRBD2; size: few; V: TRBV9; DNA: TGTGCCAGCAGCGTAGCTGAAAGCGGGGGGCCCTTCTCCTACGAGCAGTACTTC; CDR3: CASSVAESGGPFSYEQYF
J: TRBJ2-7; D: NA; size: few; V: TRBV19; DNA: TGTGCCAGTAGTATCCAGGTAAATACCTACGAGCAGTACTTC; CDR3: CASSIQVNTYEQYF
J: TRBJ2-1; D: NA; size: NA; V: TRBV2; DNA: TGTGCCAGCAGTGAAGGCAGAAGCTCCTACAATGAGCAGTTCTTC; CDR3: CASSEGRSSYNEQFF
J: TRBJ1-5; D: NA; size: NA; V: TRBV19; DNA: TGTGCCAGTAGTACCCACTATCCGGGGTATAGCAATCAGCCCCAGCATTTT; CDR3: CASSTHYPGYSNQPQHF
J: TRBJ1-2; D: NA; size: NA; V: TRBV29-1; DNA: TGCAGCGTCCCAGAAAACCCTCCCTATGGCTACACCTTC; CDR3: CSVPENPPYGYTF
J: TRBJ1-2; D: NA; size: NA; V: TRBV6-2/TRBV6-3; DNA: TGTGCCAGCAGTTACGAGGGAAGCTATGGCTACACCTTC; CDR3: CASSYEGSYGYTF
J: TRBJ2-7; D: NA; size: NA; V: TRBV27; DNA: TGTGCCAGCAGTTTAGTAGGGACATTATCCTACGAGCAGTACTTC; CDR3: CASSLVGTLSYEQYF
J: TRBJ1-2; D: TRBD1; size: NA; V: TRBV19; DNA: TGTGCCAGTAGCGATCCGGGACAGGGGACCTATGGCTACACCTTC; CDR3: CASSDPGQGTYGYTF
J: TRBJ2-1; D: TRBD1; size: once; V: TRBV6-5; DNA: TGTGCCAGCAGTTTTGCGTCCGGGACAGGGGTTGAGCAGTTCTTC; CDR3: CASSFASGTGVEQFF
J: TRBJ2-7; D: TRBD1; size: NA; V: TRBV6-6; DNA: TGTGCCAGCAGTCCCGGTGTCAGACAGGGGGCCTACGAGCAGTACTTC; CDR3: CASSPGVRQGAYEQYF
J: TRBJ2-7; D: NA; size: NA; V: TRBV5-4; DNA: TGTGCCAGCAGCCGCGACAGAGCTTCCTACGAGCAGTACTTC; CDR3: CASSRDRASYEQYF
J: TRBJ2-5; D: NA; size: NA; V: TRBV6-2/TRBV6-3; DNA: TGTGCCAGCAGTTACTCGGGCGGGCTAGACGGAGAGACCCAGTACTTC; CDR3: CASSYSGGLDGETQYF
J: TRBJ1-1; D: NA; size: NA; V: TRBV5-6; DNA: TGTGCCAGCAGCGCTGGCGGGGGGCCCACTGAAGCTTTCTTT; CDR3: CASSAGGGPTEAFF
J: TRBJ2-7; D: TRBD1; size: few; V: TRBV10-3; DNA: TGTGCCATCTCGGGACAGGGGACCTACGAGCAGTACTTC; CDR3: CAISGQGTYEQYF
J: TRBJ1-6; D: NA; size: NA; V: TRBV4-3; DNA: TGCGCCAGCAGCCAAGGTGTCGGGAGGCCCCTCCACTTT; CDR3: CASSQGVGRPLHF
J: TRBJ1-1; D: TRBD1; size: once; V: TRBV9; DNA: TGTGCCAGCAGCGTGGGAAACAGGGGGCACACTGAAGCTTTCTTT; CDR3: CASSVGNRGHTEAFF
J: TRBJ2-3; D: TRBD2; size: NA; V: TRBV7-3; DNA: TGTGCCAGCAGCTTAGGCCCGTCACTAGCGGATTCTAGCACAGATACGCAGTATTTT; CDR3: CASSLGPSLADSSTDTQYF
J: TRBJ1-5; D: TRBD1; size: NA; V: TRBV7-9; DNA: TGTGCCAGCAGCTTACCCGGACAGGGGGCCGGTCAGCCCCAGCATTTT; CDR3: CASSLPGQGAGQPQHF
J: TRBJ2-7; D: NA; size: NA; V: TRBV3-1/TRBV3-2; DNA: TGTGCCAGCAGCCACGCCGGACTTTCCTACGAGCAGTACTTC; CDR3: CASSHAGLSYEQYF
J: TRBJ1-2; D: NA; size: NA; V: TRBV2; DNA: TGTGCCAGCAGTGAATTCCTTGGGCCCACCTTC; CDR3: CASSEFLGPTF
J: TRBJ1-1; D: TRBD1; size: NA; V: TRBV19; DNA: TGTGCCAGTAGTATATCCTCAGGGGGTAACACTGAAGCTTTCTTT; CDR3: CASSISSGGNTEAFF